This T cell receptor (beta chain) came from a study of cytomegalovirus exposure and HLA in healthy donors. Broader study findings: In a later analysis, at a false discovery rate of 0.05, 17,000 or so TCR beta sequences matched HLA alleles.

On this clone itself: Its cognate antigen is unknown.

The PCR had 60 Vbeta and 13 Jbeta primers. TCRdb's copy holds only in-frame clones and misses some; the assay was immunoSEQ multiplex PCR. The data contain 110,000 or so clones, roughly 80% of them singletons. Deletions cut 6 bases from V and 4 bases from J, with 18 bases between. The V gene's germline CDR1 is MNHEY and CDR2 SMNVEV (reference sequence). This CDR3 has 15 residues. The TCR originated in a woman aged 25 to 39 in good health and CMV-seropositive. V gene TRBV27 combines with J gene TRBJ1-2; the D is unclear. Sequenced: PBMCs. The CDR3 sequence is CASSPGRELSYGYTF. The CDR3 coding sequence is TGTGCCAGCAGCCCAGGCAGAGAACTTTCCTATGGCTACACCTTC.